One and the same sample provided the 10 T cell receptor beta chains below, sequenced in a study of OX40 agonist ivuxolimab in advanced cancers. The protocol was immunoSEQ multiplex PCR, while the TCRdb copy is restricted to in-frame clones and leaves out a portion. Of 65,000 to 75,000 clones listed, 70% to 90% are singletons. The sample in question was CD4+ or CD8+ T cells sorted from blood, obtained in a trial of the OX40 agonist ivuxolimab. The receptors shown here come from an adult with an advanced solid tumor such as melanoma, head and neck, liver or kidney cancer.

The chain combines TRBV11-1 with TRBJ2-3, with D perhaps given as TRBD1 or TRBD2 (5 bases each). The CDR3 runs 14 residues. Per the germline V gene, CDR1 is SGHAT and CDR2 is FQDESV (reference sequence). V lost 5 bases and J 0 bases, leaving 9 bases between the germline ends. The CDR3 coding sequence is TGTGCCAGCAGCCAGGGACCGAGCACAGATACGCAGTATTTT. Translation gives CASSQGPSTDTQYF.

V usage is TRBV28 and J usage is TRBJ1-1; D unresolved. V was shortened by 6 bases and J by 7 bases, with 15 bases between the two germline ends. The V gene's germline CDR1 is MDHEN and CDR2 SYDVKM. The CDR3 covers 13 residues. CDR3 protein: CASSRMTEGEAFF. CDR3 bases: TGTGCCAGCAGCCGAATGACTGAGGGTGAAGCTTTCTTT.

The chain combines TRBV12-5 with TRBJ2-6; tentatively, D is TRBD1 (5 bases). The CDR3 sequence is 18 residues long. The germline gives CDR1 LGHNT, CDR2 FRNRAP. V lost 4 bases, J lost 5 bases, and 21 bases lay in between. The chain's CDR3 is CASGYTCAGQSRANVLTF. DNA for the CDR3: TGTGCTAGTGGTTACACGTGTGCAGGACAAAGTCGGGCCAACGTCCTGACTTTC.

The chain combines TRBV11-2 with TRBJ1-3; D is undetermined. CDR3 length: 15 residues. V was shortened by 5 bases and J by 0 bases, with 11 bases between the two germline ends. The germline V gene encodes CDR1 SGHAT and CDR2 FQNNGV. CDR3 sequence reads: CASSPRLNSGNTIYF. The CDR3, as DNA: TGTGCCAGCAGCCCACGACTGAACTCTGGAAACACCATATATTTT.

V and J are TRBV6-6 and TRBJ2-1; 9 positions agree with TRBD1. Germline assignment: CDR1 MNHNY and CDR2 SVGAGI (reference sequence). The V segment lost 9 bases and the J segment 3 bases; nucleotides outside the gene matches: 3. The CDR3 has 13 residues. In DNA, the CDR3 is TGTGCCAGTAGGGACAGGGACTACAATGAGCAGTTCTTC. Its translation: CASRDRDYNEQFF.

This chain connects TRBV7-8 to TRBJ2-1; 11 bases agree with TRBD2. The CDR3 has 17 residues. From germline, CDR1 is SGHVS and CDR2 FQNEAQ. V was pared by 7 bases and J by 4 bases, with 12 bases of the junction left unmatched. CDR3 residues: CASIPGASGRWYNEQFF. The DNA for the CDR3 is TGTGCCAGCATCCCAGGGGCTAGCGGGAGGTGGTACAATGAGCAGTTCTTC.

This clone was recorded a few times. The J gene is TRBJ1-3, the V gene TRBV6-6; no reliable D call. The V end was cut by 6 bases, the J end by 0 bases, with 9 bases between. Germline loops: CDR1 MNHNY, CDR2 SVGAGI (reference sequence). This CDR3 is built from 14 residues. CDR3 amino acids: CASSPSSSGNTIYF. CDR3 bases: TGTGCCAGCAGCCCCAGCAGCTCTGGAAACACCATATATTTT.

The chain uses TRBV9 and TRBJ2-7; D is undetermined. The V gene lost 0 bases and the J gene lost 4 bases, with 14 bases spanning the gap. This CDR3 comprises 15 residues. CDR1 SGDLS and CDR2 YYNGEE come from the germline V gene. The CDR3 sequence: CASSVEASMGYEQYF. Written as DNA, the CDR3 is TGTGCCAGCAGCGTAGAGGCCTCCATGGGGTACGAGCAGTACTTC.

On this clone: The sample carries other DNA sequences with the same CDR3. This chain links TRBV28 with TRBJ2-5; D is unresolved. V was cut by 3 bases and J by 1 base, with 9 bases left in between. CDR1 is MDHEN and CDR2 is SYDVKM in the germline V gene. This CDR3 is built from 14 residues. The CDR3: CASSFGPAQETQYF. The CDR3 nucleotides are TGTGCCAGCAGTTTCGGGCCGGCCCAAGAGACCCAGTACTTC.

This clone was detected a few times. The genes are TRBV28 and TRBJ2-7; 13 positions match TRBD2. Germline lookup yields CDR1 MDHEN and CDR2 SYDVKM. The ends lost 7 bases at V and 7 bases at J; junction bases unmatched: 7. This CDR3 contains 14 residues. The CDR3 bases are TGTGCCAGCACCCCCGGGACTAGCGGGATGGAGCAGTACTTC. This encodes CASTPGTSGMEQYF.